Shown below are 15 T cell receptor beta chains from a single sample sequenced in a study of tumor-infiltrating lymphocytes in primary liver carcinoma. TCR beta cDNA was reverse-transcribed from 500 ng of total RNA. The reaction used a constant-region primer and ProtoScript II reverse transcriptase. The TCR beta library was amplified through three nested multiplex PCR rounds in a modified ARM-PCR procedure. In the first two PCR rounds, TRBV1-TRBV30 forward primers were paired with a C-beta reverse primer, and each round lasted roughly 9 cycles. From the multiplex PCR reads, TCRdb called clonotypes with MiXCR, one entry per CDR3 protein. The repertoire has fewer than 80,000 distinct CDR3 sequences, roughly 71% of them found once; the top ten carry 26%. Without any cell sorting, about 20-31 mg of bulk tissue yielded co-extracted RNA and DNA. Input material: tumor-adjacent normal liver tissue. The receptors shown here come from a man in his forties with primary liver carcinoma and hepatitis B virus infection.

The genes are TRBV28 and TRBJ2-7; TRBD2 matches at 8 bases. Unmatched junction bases numbered 25, after V lost 3 bases and J lost 9 bases. The germline CDR1 and CDR2 sequences are MDHEN and SYDVKM. There are 19 residues in the CDR3. CDR3 loop: CASSFFGLTGGRISYMQYF. The CDR3 coding sequence is TGTGCCAGCAGTTTTTTCGGACTAACGGGAGGGCGAATCTCCTACATGCAGTACTTC.

This clonotype was seen at least ten times. This rearrangement joins TRBV7-9 to TRBJ1-1, with D maybe TRBD1 (5 bases). This CDR3 spans 13 amino acids. Per the germline V gene, CDR1 is SEHNR and CDR2 is FQNEAQ (reference sequence). V lost 3 bases and J 3 bases, leaving 8 bases between the germline ends. CDR3 coding DNA: TGTGCCAGCAGCTTGCAGGGAGACACTGAAGCTTTCTTT. Its translation is CASSLQGDTEAFF.

Note on this clonotype: It is likely a read error, because the conserved phenylalanine at the end of the CDR3 is missing. The genes are TRBV11-2 and TRBJ2-1; 9 nucleotides align to TRBD2. Germline values: CDR1 SGHAT, CDR2 FQNNGV. The CDR3 spans 15 residues. CDR3 protein: CSSSFGLARNNEQFI. DNA of the CDR3: TGTAGCAGCAGCTTCGGACTAGCGAGAAACAATGAGCAGTTCATC.

This sequence joins TRBV5-1 and TRBJ2-1; 10 bases are shared with TRBD2. This CDR3 comprises 14 residues. The ends lost 7 bases at V and 8 bases at J; junction bases unmatched: 9. Germline V gene data show CDR1 as SGHRS and CDR2 as YFSETQ. The CDR3: CASSPLAGGYEQFF. CDR3 in DNA: TGCGCCAGCTCTCCTTTAGCGGGAGGTTATGAGCAGTTCTTC.

This clonotype was detected only once. Just one base apart from a much larger clone, this may be a read error. This chain uses TRBV7-9 with TRBJ2-3, with unresolved D. Per the germline V gene, CDR1 is SEHNR and CDR2 is FQNEAQ (reference sequence). The CDR3 runs 15 residues. The CDR3 DNA is TGTGCCAGCAGCCCAAGGCGGCCTGACACAGATATGCAGTATTTT. Translated: CASSPRRPDTDMQYF.

This clonotype has at least ten counts. J is TRBJ2-1 and V is TRBV28; tentatively, D is TRBD2 (6 bases). Germline assignment: CDR1 MDHEN and CDR2 SYDVKM. The V end was cut by 5 bases, the J end by 0 bases, with 11 bases between. The CDR3 covers 15 residues. The CDR3: CASSGDWSSYNEQFF. The CDR3 DNA follows: TGTGCCAGCAGTGGGGACTGGAGCTCCTACAATGAGCAGTTCTTC.

As regards this clonotype: The junction departs from germline at one end; a sequencing error may be responsible. This chain joins TRBV4-3 and TRBJ2-1, with 8 bases that match TRBD2. Germline V gene data show CDR1 as LGHNA and CDR2 as YSLEER. This CDR3 region has 16 residues. The CDR3 nucleotides read TGCGCCAGTAGCCAAGAAGCGGGAGCGCATTACAATGAGCAGTTCTTC. It translates to CASSQEAGAHYNEQFF.

This clonotype ranks as medium-sized. The V and J genes are TRBV29-1 and TRBJ2-7; D not certain. This CDR3 is 12 amino acids long. V was trimmed by 4 bases and J by 1 base, leaving 8 bases between them. CDR1 and CDR2 from the germline V gene are SQVTM and ANQGSEA. The CDR3 spells CSVGLYSYEQYF. The CDR3 DNA reads as TGCAGCGTTGGTCTCTATTCCTACGAGCAGTACTTC.

Concerning this clonotype: A junction boundary mismatches the germline segment, possibly from a read error. The J gene is TRBJ2-1, the V gene TRBV6-5, with D maybe TRBD2 (5 bases). This CDR3 contains 14 residues. Germline V gives CDR1 MNHEY, CDR2 SVGAGI. For the CDR3, the DNA is TGTGCCAGCAGTTACTCCCGAGGGTACAATGAACAGTTCTTC. Translating it yields CASSYSRGYNEQFF.

Of note for this clonotype: This clone may be a read error of a much larger clone one base away. Given the absence of the conserved phenylalanine or tryptophan at the CDR3 end, a read error is likely. The V and J genes are TRBV30 and TRBJ2-1; 9 bases agree with TRBD2. J gave up 1 base and V 3 bases, and 1 base lay outside the gene matches. The CDR3 spans 14 residues. Germline lookup yields CDR1 GTSNPN and CDR2 SVGIG (reference sequence). The CDR3 coding sequence is TGTGCCTGGAGGGCGGGAGGGTCCTACAATGAGCAGTTCTAC. This codes for CAWRAGGSYNEQFY.

This clonotype appeared once. The junction and the germline gene differ at one end; a read error may be behind it. V usage is TRBV29-1 and J usage is TRBJ2-1; D is possibly TRBD2 (5 bases). The CDR3 has 12 residues. In germline, CDR1 is SQVTM, CDR2 ANQGSEA. CDR3 sequence reads: CSVEWVHNEQFF. CDR3 nucleotides: TGTAGCGTTGAATGGGTCCACAATGAGCAGTTCTTC.

The chain has TRBV12-3 or TRBV12-4 and TRBJ1-2; D gene uncertain. Trimming pared 0 bases from V and 8 bases from J, leaving 10 bases between. This CDR3 is built from 13 residues. The CDR3 region is CASSLAGLVGYTF. The CDR3, as DNA: TGTGCCAGCAGTTTAGCAGGGCTAGTCGGCTACACCTTC.

Points on this clonotype: A junction end diverges from the germline sequence, so it may reflect a read error. This chain connects TRBV6-5 to TRBJ2-2, with D hard to call. CDR1 is MNHEY, CDR2 SVGAGI, per germline. There are 13 residues in the CDR3. CDR3 nucleotide sequence: TGTGCCAGCAGTGGCGACGGCGACGGAGAGCTGGTTTTT. This gives the protein CASSGDGDGELVF.

Worth noting for this clonotype: A much larger clone lies a single base off, so this may be a read error. The J gene is TRBJ2-5, the V gene TRBV5-1; D might be TRBD1 (5 bases). Germline V CDR1 and CDR2: SGHRS, YFSETQ. The CDR3 loop spans 13 amino acids. The CDR3 nucleotides are TGCACCAGCAGCTTTGGACACGGGGAGACCCAGTACTTC. This sequence encodes CTSSFGHGETQYF.

With regard to this clonotype: A much more abundant neighbour one base away suggests this may be a read error. V is TRBV5-1 and J is TRBJ2-7; D is possibly TRBD1 (6 bases). Matching the DNA end better, TRBJ2-1 makes the J call doubtful. CDR3 length: 13 residues. Germline V CDR1 and CDR2: SGHRS, YFSETQ. The CDR3 DNA follows: TGCGCCAGCAGCGCCAGCTTACAGGGCGAGCAGTTCTTC. Its translation: CASSASLQGEQFF.